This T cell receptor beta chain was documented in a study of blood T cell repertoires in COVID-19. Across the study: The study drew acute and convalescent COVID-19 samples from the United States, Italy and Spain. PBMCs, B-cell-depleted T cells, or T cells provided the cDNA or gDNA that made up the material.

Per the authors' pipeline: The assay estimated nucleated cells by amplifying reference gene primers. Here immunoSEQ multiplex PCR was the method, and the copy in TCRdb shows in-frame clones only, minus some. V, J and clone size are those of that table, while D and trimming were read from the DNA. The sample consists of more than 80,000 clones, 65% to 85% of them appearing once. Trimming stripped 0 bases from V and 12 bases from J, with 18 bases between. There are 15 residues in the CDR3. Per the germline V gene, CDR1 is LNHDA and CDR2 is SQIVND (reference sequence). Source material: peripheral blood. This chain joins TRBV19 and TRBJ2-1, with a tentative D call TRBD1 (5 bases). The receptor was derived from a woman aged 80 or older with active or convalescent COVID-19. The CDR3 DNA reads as TGTGCCAGTAGTATAGATGTGGACACTACTTACGGGCAGTTCTTC. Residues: CASSIDVDTTYGQFF.